Detailed here is one T cell receptor beta chain. Regions amplified from RNA transcripts were the TCR beta CDR3 regions. The primer set for the first-round RT-PCR of the TCR CDR3 was HTBI. A single record per CDR3 protein comes from TCRdb applying MiXCR to the multiplex PCR reads. The sample lists around 570,000 distinct CDR3 sequences, approximately 20% occurring once. The sample belongs to a study of T cells in Graves' hyperthyroidism and ophthalmopathy. V was pared by 3 bases and J by 7 bases, with 15 bases between. In germline, CDR1 is MNHEY, CDR2 SMNVEV (reference sequence). There are 15 residues in the CDR3.

The rearrangement joins TRBV27 to TRBJ2-2; perhaps TRBD2 as D (6 bases). Sequenced sample: blood. This clonotype was obtained from a man aged 35-49 years with Graves' ophthalmopathy. In nucleotides, the CDR3 is TGTGCCAGCAGTTTTTGGGGGAGGTTGGGCGGGGAGCTGTTTTTT. Its translation: CASSFWGRLGGELFF.